This is a list of T cell receptor beta chains from one sample in a study of shared clonotypes between healthy human individuals. This table comes from immunoSEQ multiplex PCR, and its TCRdb copy is limited to in-frame clones, with some not included. The sample lists roughly 2,500,000 clones, roughly 93% occurring once. The material sequenced was naive CD4+ T cells from PBMCs. Source of these receptors: a man between 18 and 35 years old in good health. Some clones in this sample may be carry-over from other donors' samples. The CDR3 runs from the conserved cysteine through the conserved F or W. The D gene is left open where the match is weak. Size tells how often a clone was seen (once, few, many) or the class of an expanded clone, and some rows leave it out.

>TRBJ2-7|-|TRBV5-1|-
TGCGCCAGCAGCTTGGTCATGGACGAGCAGTACTTC
CASSLVMDEQYF
>TRBJ2-6|-|TRBV15|-
TGTGCCACCAGTTCCCGGCTTGGGGGTCTGGGGGCCAACGTCCTGACTTTC
CATSSRLGGLGANVLTF
>TRBJ2-6|-|TRBV5-1|-
TGCGCCAGCAGCAAAACCGTCTCTGGGGCCAACGTCCTGACTTTC
CASSKTVSGANVLTF
>TRBJ1-2|-|TRBV27|TRBD1
TGTGCCAGCAGTTTTACAGGGGGGTATGGCTACACCTTC
CASSFTGGYGYTF
>TRBJ2-2|once|TRBV7-8|-
TGTGCCAGCAGCTTATTAGTTCTAGCGACCGGGGAGCTGTTTTTT
CASSLLVLATGELFF
>TRBJ1-4|-|TRBV16|-
TGTGCCAGCAGCCCCTTTCTCCAGGGGCTGAATGAAAAACTGTTTTTT
CASSPFLQGLNEKLFF
>TRBJ2-5|-|TRBV18|-
TGTGCCAGCTCACGAGCTCACGGAGGCCGGGAGACCCAGTACTTC
CASSRAHGGRETQYF
>TRBJ2-7|once|TRBV7-9|TRBD1
TGTGCCAGCAGCCAGATAGGACAGGCGGCCTACGAGCAGTACTTC
CASSQIGQAAYEQYF
>TRBJ2-7|-|TRBV28|TRBD2
TGTGCCAGCACCCCGTCGGGGGGGGGCTCCTACGAGCAGTACTTC
CASTPSGGGSYEQYF
>TRBJ1-2|once|TRBV15|-
TGTGCCACCAGCCTAAACTTAAACTATGGCTACACCTTC
CATSLNLNYGYTF
>TRBJ2-7|-|TRBV28|TRBD1
TGTGCCAGCAGTACCGTGGGACAGAACTACGAGCAGTACTTC
CASSTVGQNYEQYF
>TRBJ1-5|-|TRBV10-3|-
TGTGCCATCAGTGAATCGAACTTGGGTCAGCCCCAGCATTTT
CAISESNLGQPQHF
>TRBJ2-7|-|TRBV6-6|-
TGTGCCAGCAGGCCATCAGGGGTCTACGAGCAGTACTTC
CASRPSGVYEQYF
>TRBJ1-6|-|TRBV28|-
TGTGCCAGCAGACCCGGGACACGCTCACCCCTCCACTTT
CASRPGTRSPLHF
>TRBJ2-4|-|TRBV30|TRBD2
TGTGCCTGGACCCCGGGAGGGGCGCGGGACATTCAGTACTTC
CAWTPGGARDIQYF
>TRBJ1-2|-|TRBV6-6|-
TGTGCCAGCAGCACACAGAGCCTCTATGGCTACACCTTC
CASSTQSLYGYTF
>TRBJ2-3|-|TRBV5-1|TRBD2
TGCGCCAGCAGCTTCGGGACTAGCGGGAGTAATGTCGCGGATACGCAGTATTTT
CASSFGTSGSNVADTQYF
>TRBJ1-1|-|TRBV5-1|-
TGCGCCAGCAGCGGGGACCTCGGGCAGGCGAACACTGAAGCTTTCTTT
CASSGDLGQANTEAFF
>TRBJ2-1|-|TRBV28|TRBD2
TGTGCCAGCACCCACGGGGGGATAGCCCCCTACAATGAGCAGTTCTTC
CASTHGGIAPYNEQFF
>TRBJ2-1|-|TRBV5-1|TRBD1
TGCGCCAGCAGCTCTGGACAGGTTCGGGGTGAGCAGTTCTTC
CASSSGQVRGEQFF
>TRBJ2-1|-|TRBV7-3|TRBD2
TGTGCCAGCAGCTTAACGGGCGGGAGCTCCTACAATGAGCAGTTCTTC
CASSLTGGSSYNEQFF
>TRBJ1-2|-|TRBV2|-
TGTGCCAGCAGCCGACTGACAGTTGACTATGGCTACACCTTC
CASSRLTVDYGYTF
>TRBJ1-3|-|TRBV28|-
TGTGCCAGCAGTTTAATGTCCGCTGGAAACACCATATATTTT
CASSLMSAGNTIYF
>TRBJ2-3|-|TRBV15|-
TGTGCCACCACGGGTAACACAGATACGCAGTATTTT
CATTGNTDTQYF
>TRBJ2-7|-|TRBV7-9|TRBD1
TGTGCCAGCAGCACAGGGGGGAGGTACGAGCAGTACTTC
CASSTGGRYEQYF
>TRBJ2-1|-|TRBV6-5|TRBD2
TGTGCCAGCAGCCGCGGACTAGCGGCGCCCAATGAGCAGTTCTTC
CASSRGLAAPNEQFF
>TRBJ2-7|-|TRBV7-2|-
TGTGCCAGCAGCTTAGTAGGGCAGGTCTCTGTCGAGCAGTACTTC
CASSLVGQVSVEQYF
>TRBJ2-1|-|TRBV5-6|-
TGTGCCAGCAGACCCACAGGGTACGGCTACAATGAGCAGTTCTTC
CASRPTGYGYNEQFF
>TRBJ1-2|once|TRBV28|-
TGTGCCAGCAGTTCGCCGGGGGGGCGTAGTCCCATATTC
CASSSPGGRSPIF
>TRBJ2-1|-|TRBV19|TRBD2
TGTGCCAGTAGTGACCCGGGACTAGCGCCCTCCTACAATGAGCAGTTCTTC
CASSDPGLAPSYNEQFF
>TRBJ2-7|-|TRBV7-6|-
TGTGCCAGCACCTTATACAGGAGCTCCTACGAGCAGTACTTC
CASTLYRSSYEQYF
>TRBJ1-3|-|TRBV9|-
TGTGCCAGCAGCCCTCGGGCACCCGGACGGCCTGGAAACACCATATATTTT
CASSPRAPGRPGNTIYF
>TRBJ1-5|-|TRBV11-2|TRBD1
TGTGCCAGCAGTTTGGGGGGGACAGGGCATCAGCCCCAGCATTTT
CASSLGGTGHQPQHF
>TRBJ1-4|-|TRBV7-9|-
TGTGCCAGCAGCTTAGTGGATGAAAAACTGTTTTTT
CASSLVDEKLFF
>TRBJ1-2|-|TRBV19|TRBD1
TGTGCCAGTAGTACCCGGGGGACAGTTGATTATGGCTACACCTTC
CASSTRGTVDYGYTF
>TRBJ2-7|-|TRBV7-2|-
TGTGCCAGCAGCCCGACCGAAATTTCCTACGAGCAGTACTTC
CASSPTEISYEQYF
>TRBJ2-2|-|TRBV9|TRBD1
TGTGCCAGCAGCGTTATCCGGGACAGGGGGACCACCGGGGAGCTGTTTTTT
CASSVIRDRGTTGELFF
>TRBJ2-1|-|TRBV28|-
TGTGCCAGCAGCGGGCCTAGCCGGTCGGAGCAGTTCTTC
CASSGPSRSEQFF
>TRBJ1-2|-|TRBV6-5|-
TGTGCCAGCAGCAGGACGACAGACAACTATGGCTACACCTTC
CASSRTTDNYGYTF
>TRBJ1-5|-|TRBV28|-
TGTGCCAGCAGACCTACAGGACGCAATCAGCCCCAGCATTTT
CASRPTGRNQPQHF
>TRBJ1-2|-|TRBV4-1|-
TGCGCCAGCAGCCAAGGCCCGGCCAGGGCCGGCTACACCTTC
CASSQGPARAGYTF
>TRBJ2-3|-|TRBV30|-
TGTGCTCGGGCTGTGGGAGGCCCAACTAGCACAGATACGCAGTATTTT
CARAVGGPTSTDTQYF
>TRBJ1-6|-|TRBV30|TRBD1
TGTGCCTGGAGTGTAAAACAGGGGGCTTCACCCCTCCACTTT
CAWSVKQGASPLHF